These 16 T cell receptor beta chains originate from one sample sequenced in a study of CD8+ T cells in alopecia areata. It was cDNA, reverse transcribed from extracted RNA, that served as the sequencing template. Here immunoSEQ multiplex PCR was the method, and the copy in TCRdb shows in-frame clones only, minus some. The sample contains 150,000 to 200,000 clones, 55% of which appear only once. The sample consisted of CD4+ T cells sorted from blood. The receptors were sampled from a human donor in good health.

Comments on this clone: The sample has other DNA sequences that encode this CDR3 too. This chain connects TRBV10-3 to TRBJ2-5; D is unresolved. Germline V lookup: CDR1 ENHRY, CDR2 SYGVKD. Trimming left V 6 bases short and J 2 bases short, with 7 bases between. The CDR3 totals 12 residues. CDR3 nucleotide sequence: TGTGCCATCAGCTCTGGACAAGAGACCCAGTACTTC. The encoded protein is CAISSGQETQYF.

This clone was found a few times. The chain has TRBV30 and TRBJ1-1; D remains ambiguous. V gave up 1 base and J gave up 1 base, with 10 bases separating them. CDR3 length: 14 residues. Germline V gene lookup returns CDR1 GTSNPN and CDR2 SVGIG (reference sequence). CDR3 nucleotides: TGTGCCTGGAGTGAAGGACGGAGGAACACTGAAGCTTTCTTT. It encodes CAWSEGRRNTEAFF.

The sample holds a few counts of this clone. The chain recombines TRBV9 with TRBJ2-1; 12 bases agree with TRBD2. V lost 2 bases to trimming and J lost 6 bases; unmatched junction nucleotides: 3. The CDR3 spans 15 residues. CDR1 is SGDLS, CDR2 YYNGEE, per germline. The CDR3 DNA reads as TGTGCCAGCAGCGTCACTAGCGGGAGGAGCAATGAGCAGTTCTTC. Translation gives CASSVTSGRSNEQFF.

The genes are TRBV30 and TRBJ1-2; perhaps TRBD1 as D (6 bases). CDR1 is GTSNPN, CDR2 SVGIG, per germline (reference sequence). There are 12 residues in the CDR3. V was pared by 4 bases and J by 4 bases, with 10 bases between. As DNA, the CDR3 is TGTGCCTGGACAGGGGTGAGCTATGGCTACACCTTC. Its protein product is CAWTGVSYGYTF.

The chain uses TRBV15 and TRBJ1-1, with TRBD1 matching 12 bases. The CDR3 covers 15 residues. Trimming took 5 bases from V and 5 from J; bases not matched to a gene: 6. CDR1 is LNHNV and CDR2 is YYDKDF in the germline V gene (reference sequence). The CDR3 here is CATSSGTGGRTEAFF. The CDR3 bases are TGTGCCACCAGCTCCGGGACAGGGGGCCGTACTGAAGCTTTCTTT.

Comments on this clone: Other DNA variants within this sample encode the same CDR3. The chain recombines TRBV29-1 with TRBJ2-7, with D perhaps matching TRBD2 (5 bases). CDR1 is SQVTM, CDR2 ANQGSEA, per germline. Trimming shortened V by 4 bases and J by 2 bases, and 6 bases separated the two germline ends. This CDR3 comprises 11 residues. In DNA, the CDR3 is TGCAGCGTTGTCGGGGCCTACGAGCAGTACTTC. Encoded protein: CSVVGAYEQYF.

The chain has TRBV15 and TRBJ2-1; TRBD2 might be the D (5 bases). Looked up from germline, CDR1 is LNHNV and CDR2 is YYDKDF (reference sequence). The CDR3 totals 17 residues. V was pared by 0 bases and J by 1 base, with 13 bases between. CDR3 nucleotide sequence: TGTGCCACCAGCAGAGATCTGAGGGCCGGTTCCTACAATGAGCAGTTCTTC. It yields the protein CATSRDLRAGSYNEQFF.

Only a few counts were recorded for this clone. This sample also contains other DNA sequences that code for the same CDR3. The rearrangement joins TRBV29-1 to TRBJ2-7; a possible D gene is TRBD2 (6 bases). The CDR3 consists of 14 residues. CDR1 is SQVTM, CDR2 ANQGSEA, per germline. V dropped 3 bases and J dropped 0 bases, with 12 bases sitting between them. The CDR3 DNA sequence: TGCAGCGTTGAGGGGACTGGCAGCTCCTACGAGCAGTACTTC. This gives the protein CSVEGTGSSYEQYF.

The chain employs TRBV29-1 and TRBJ2-7; TRBD1 might be the D (5 bases). Germline values: CDR1 SQVTM, CDR2 ANQGSEA. The CDR3 is made up of 12 amino acids. Trimming pared 1 base from V and 7 bases from J, leaving 11 bases between. The CDR3 nucleotides read TGCAGCGTTGAAGGCAGGGTAGGAGAGCAGTACTTC. Translating it yields CSVEGRVGEQYF.

The chain carries TRBV27 and TRBJ1-5, with D hard to call. The CDR3 contains 14 residues. Per germline, CDR1 MNHEY and CDR2 SMNVEV (reference sequence). The germline V and J ends were trimmed by 5 bases and 2 bases, with 10 bases remaining between them. The CDR3 spells CASSVTVGNQPQHF. As DNA, the CDR3 is TGTGCCAGCAGTGTAACAGTGGGCAATCAGCCCCAGCATTTT.

This rearrangement joins TRBV30 to TRBJ1-2, with 8 positions matching TRBD1. Germline V lookup: CDR1 GTSNPN, CDR2 SVGIG (reference sequence). The CDR3 contains 13 residues. V lost 4 bases and J lost 4; bases outside the gene matches: 5. The CDR3 bases are TGTGCCTGGAAAACAACAGGGGGCTATGGCTACACCTTC. This translates into CAWKTTGGYGYTF. The full variable domain, in which reference TRBV30 and TRBJ1-2 provide the parts outside the CDR3, is SQTIHQWPATLVQPVGSPLSLECTVEGTSNPNLYWYRQAAGRGLQLLFYSVGIGQISSEVPQNLSASRPQDRQFILSSKKLLLSDSGFYLCAWKTTGGYGYTFGSGTRLTVV.

The V call is TRBV2, the J call TRBJ2-7, with 7 bases that match TRBD2. The CDR3 loop spans 13 amino acids. Trimming removed 4 bases from V and 6 bases from J; junction bases left unmatched: 6. Per germline, CDR1 SNHLY and CDR2 FYNNEI. The CDR3 loop reads CASSALAVSEQYF. DNA for the CDR3: TGTGCCAGCAGTGCCCTAGCGGTCTCCGAGCAGTACTTC.

This rearrangement joins TRBV29-1 to TRBJ1-1; no reliable D call. The V end lost 3 bases, the J end lost 7 bases, and 9 bases lay between the germline ends. The CDR3 runs 11 residues. CDR1 and CDR2 from the germline V gene are SQVTM and ANQGSEA. This chain's CDR3 is CSVERTHEAFF. The CDR3 DNA reads as TGCAGCGTTGAGCGAACTCATGAAGCTTTCTTT.

This sequence joins TRBV30 and TRBJ2-7; D tentatively reads TRBD1 or TRBD2 (5 bases each). Trimming removed 3 bases at V and 1 base at J, with 16 bases between. CDR1 and CDR2 (germline): GTSNPN, SVGIG (reference sequence). The CDR3 extends over 15 amino acids. CDR3 nucleotide sequence: TGTGCCTGGAGAATCATTGGGGGAGATTCCTACGAGCAGTACTTC. Translating it yields CAWRIIGGDSYEQYF.

The rearrangement joins TRBV7-8 to TRBJ2-3; 12 bases agree with TRBD2. The CDR3 has 20 amino acids. The V gene end was trimmed by 5 bases and the J gene end by 6 bases; junction bases not matched to a gene: 21. Germline CDR1 SGHVS, CDR2 FQNEAQ. The CDR3 here is CASSRRASGRAFSSSDTQYF. In nucleotides, the CDR3 is TGTGCCAGCAGCCGACGGGCTAGCGGGAGGGCCTTCTCATCTTCGGATACGCAGTATTTT.

The chain has TRBV4-1 and TRBJ2-6; tentatively, D is TRBD1 (5 bases). CDR1 is MGHRA and CDR2 is YSYEKL in the germline V gene. CDR3 length equals 17 residues. Trimming shortened V by 1 base and J by 0 bases, and 10 bases separated the two germline ends. The CDR3 DNA sequence: TGCGCCAGCAGCCAAGTTGAGCAGGGCTCTGGGGCCAACGTCCTGACTTTC. Protein: CASSQVEQGSGANVLTF.